Included here is one TCR beta chain sequence, with context. Produced via immunoSEQ multiplex PCR; TCRdb's table is partial and in-frame only. The sample comprises over 55,000 clones, roughly nine tenths of which are singletons, and 1.5% to 2% rests with the top ten. The sample is drawn from a study of OX40 agonist ivuxolimab in advanced cancers. The V end lost 8 bases, the J end lost 5 bases, and 20 bases lay between the germline ends. The CDR3 spans 14 residues. Germline V gene sequence: CDR1 GTSNPN, CDR2 SVGIG (reference sequence). The sequence was collected from an adult with an advanced solid tumor such as melanoma, head and neck, liver or kidney cancer. This specimen was CD4+ or CD8+ T cells sorted from blood, taken in a trial of the OX40 agonist ivuxolimab. The rearrangement joins TRBV30 to TRBJ2-3; D remains unclear. The CDR3 loop reads CALSSPLGIDTQYF. CDR3 sequence (DNA): TGTGCCCTCTCATCCCCACTTGGTATAGATACGCAGTATTTT.